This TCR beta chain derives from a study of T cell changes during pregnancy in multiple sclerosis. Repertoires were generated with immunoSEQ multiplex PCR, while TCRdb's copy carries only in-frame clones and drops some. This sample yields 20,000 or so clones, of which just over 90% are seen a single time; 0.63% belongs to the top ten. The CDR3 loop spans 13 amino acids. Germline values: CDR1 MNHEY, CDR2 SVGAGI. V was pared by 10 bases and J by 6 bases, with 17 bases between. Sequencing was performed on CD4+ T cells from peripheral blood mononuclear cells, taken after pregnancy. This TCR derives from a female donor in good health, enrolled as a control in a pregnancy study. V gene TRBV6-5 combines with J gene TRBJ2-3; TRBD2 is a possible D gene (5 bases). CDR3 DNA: TGTGCCACCGGTAGGAGGTTTCGGGATACGCAGTATTTT. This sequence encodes CATGRRFRDTQYF.